The TCR beta chain described here comes from a study of T cell repertoires in cytomegalovirus infection. Background on the study: Newly reported HLA-C-restricted and thoroughly characterized HLA-B-restricted CMV epitopes were employed. Matching HLA type, along with CMV infection, was indicated by public TCR beta signatures. Points from the study as a whole: Clonotypes of TCR beta that were HLA-C-restricted and CMV-specific dominated the ex vivo response. Totalled public TCR beta family frequency picked out people who carried CMV plus the relevant HLA.

Each CDR3 protein gets one entry after TCRdb re-called the reads with MiXCR. The sample contains about 920,000 distinct CDR3 sequences, approximately 31% of which appear only once. This clonotype was observed a few times. Its antigen is currently unknown. Germline V gives CDR1 SGHVS, CDR2 FNYEAQ. The CDR3 is made up of 18 amino acids. Trimming pared 1 base from V and 1 base from J, leaving 17 bases between. Sample: cultured CD8+ T cells from PBMCs, taken from culture after CMV antigen stimulation. V is TRBV7-6 and J is TRBJ2-4, with D perhaps given as TRBD1 or TRBD2 (6 bases each). The sequence derives from a human donor in good health (CMV status not recorded). Some clones in this sample may be carry-over from other donors' samples. CDR3 protein: CASSLVRGVSLAKNIQYF. The CDR3 DNA is TGTGCCAGCAGCTTAGTAAGGGGGGTCAGTCTGGCCAAAAACATTCAGTACTTC.